Following are 11 T cell receptor beta chains from one sample sequenced in a study of cytomegalovirus exposure and HLA in healthy donors. 60 Vbeta and 13 Jbeta primers were used in PCR. Some clones are missing from TCRdb's copy, which holds only in-frame ones; the method was immunoSEQ multiplex PCR. The sample records about 270,000 clones, approximately 70% being singletons. The source material was PBMCs. All receptors come from a female donor in good health and CMV-seronegative.

This clone was detected only a few times. The rearrangement uses TRBV7-6 and TRBJ1-4; 7 bases fit TRBD1. This CDR3 is built from 15 residues. Germline V gives CDR1 SGHVS, CDR2 FNYEAQ. After removal of 0 bases from V and 2 bases from J, the junction contained 0 bases not matched to a gene. CDR3 nucleotide sequence: TGTGCCAGCAGCTTAGCGGGACAGACTAATGAAAAACTGTTTTTT. It specifies CASSLAGQTNEKLFF.

This chain links TRBV9 with TRBJ2-1; 14 bases map to TRBD2. The CDR3 runs 14 residues. The ends lost 4 bases at V and 12 bases at J; junction bases unmatched: 6. Germline V gene sequence: CDR1 SGDLS, CDR2 YYNGEE. CDR3 nucleotide sequence: TGTGCCAGCAGCCCCGGACTAGCGGGAGGAGGGCAGTTCTTC. It yields the protein CASSPGLAGGGQFF.

The V call is TRBV14, the J call TRBJ2-7; D not resolved. The CDR3 sequence is 15 residues long. Germline V gene data show CDR1 as SGHDN and CDR2 as FVKESK. V was clipped by 1 base and J by 6 bases, with 16 bases between them. In nucleotides, the CDR3 is TGTGCCAGCAGCCAAGTTGGCATCCGCTCGGGCGAGCAGTACTTC. Amino acids: CASSQVGIRSGEQYF.

This clone was picked up a small number of times. The rearrangement links TRBV6-5 to TRBJ2-3; TRBD1 might be the D (6 bases). Trimming pared 5 bases from V and 5 bases from J, leaving 11 bases between. This CDR3 has 13 amino acids. From germline, CDR1 is MNHEY and CDR2 SVGAGI. This CDR3 is CASSRGQLDTQYF. DNA of the CDR3: TGTGCCAGCAGTAGAGGACAGCTAGATACGCAGTATTTT.

The J gene is TRBJ2-3, the V gene TRBV7-9; possibly TRBD2 for D (5 bases). CDR3 length: 16 residues. Per the germline V gene, CDR1 is SEHNR and CDR2 is FQNEAQ (reference sequence). Trimming shortened V by 7 bases and J by 0 bases, and 17 bases separated the two germline ends. The CDR3 sequence: CASTRPTSGSTDTQYF. CDR3 DNA sequence: TGTGCCAGCACCCGGCCCACGAGCGGTAGCACAGATACGCAGTATTTT. Supplemented by reference TRBV7-9 and TRBJ2-3, the full variable domain reads DTGVSQNPRHKITKRGQNVTFRCDPISEHNRLYWYRQTLGQGPEFLTYFQNEAQLEKSRLLSDRFSAERPKGSFSTLEIQRTEQGDSAMYLCASTRPTSGSTDTQYFGPGTRLTVL.

This chain links TRBV5-4 with TRBJ1-1, with TRBD1 identical over 7 bases. The CDR3 is 15 residues long. The trim removed 3 bases at V and 0 bases at J, leaving 5 bases unmatched. Germline V gives CDR1 SGHNT, CDR2 YYREEE (reference sequence). CDR3 DNA sequence: TGTGCCAGCAGCTCACCGGGACAGATGAACACTGAAGCTTTCTTT. Translation gives CASSSPGQMNTEAFF.

J is TRBJ2-2 and V is TRBV5-4, with 8 nucleotides matching TRBD1. The CDR3 is made up of 16 amino acids. V lost 6 bases to trimming and J lost 2 bases; unmatched junction nucleotides: 9. Germline CDR1 SGHNT, CDR2 YYREEE (reference sequence). The CDR3 sequence is CASTFTGTGNTGELFF. The CDR3 DNA is TGTGCCAGCACCTTTACCGGGACAGGTAACACCGGGGAGCTGTTTTTT.

The J gene is TRBJ2-5, the V gene TRBV7-2; D is unresolved. The tail of the sequence fits TRBJ2-7 better, so the J call may be wrong. The CDR3 runs 11 residues. The V gene's germline CDR1 is SGHTA and CDR2 FQGNSA. The CDR3 loop reads CASSPAYEQYF. CDR3 in DNA: TGTGCCAGCAGCCCTGCCTACGAGCAGTACTTC.

This clone was counted between two and nine times. The rearrangement uses TRBV21-1 and TRBJ2-3; no DNA check was done on the table's D call, TRBD2. TRBV21-1 is a listed pseudogene. CDR3 length equals 19 residues. CDR3 nucleotides: TGTGCCAGCAGCAAAGGTCTCATATCTATAGCGGGGATGGTAGATACGCAGTATTTT. It is translated as CASSKGLISIAGMVDTQYF.

The chain has TRBV5-6 and TRBJ2-7; the match to TRBD1 covers 8 bases. Germline-derived CDR1 and CDR2 are SGHDT and YYEEEE. The CDR3 covers 15 residues. V lost 4 bases, J lost 4 bases, and 10 bases stayed unmatched. The CDR3 DNA follows: TGTGCCAGCAGCGGATCCGGGACAGGTTTTTACGAGCAGTACTTC. Translated, it gives CASSGSGTGFYEQYF.

The V call is TRBV29-1, the J call TRBJ2-2; the match to TRBD1 covers 9 bases. CDR1 is SQVTM and CDR2 is ANQGSEA in the germline V gene. V shed 6 bases, J shed 2 bases, and the junction held 7 bases outside the gene matches. The CDR3 runs to 15 residues. The CDR3 region is CSVARTGDNTGELFF. The DNA of the CDR3 is TGCAGCGTAGCGCGGACAGGGGATAACACCGGGGAGCTGTTTTTT.